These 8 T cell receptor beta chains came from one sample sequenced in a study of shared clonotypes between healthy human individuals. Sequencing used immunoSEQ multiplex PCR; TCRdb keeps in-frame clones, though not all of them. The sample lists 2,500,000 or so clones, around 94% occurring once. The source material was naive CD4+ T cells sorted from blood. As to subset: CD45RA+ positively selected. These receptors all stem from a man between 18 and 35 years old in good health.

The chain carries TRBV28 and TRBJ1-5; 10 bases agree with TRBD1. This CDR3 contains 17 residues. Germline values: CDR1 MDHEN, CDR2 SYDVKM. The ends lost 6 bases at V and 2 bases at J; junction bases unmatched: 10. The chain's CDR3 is CASSAGTGVFGNQPQHF. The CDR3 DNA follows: TGTGCCAGCAGCGCCGGGACAGGGGTTTTTGGCAATCAGCCCCAGCATTTT.

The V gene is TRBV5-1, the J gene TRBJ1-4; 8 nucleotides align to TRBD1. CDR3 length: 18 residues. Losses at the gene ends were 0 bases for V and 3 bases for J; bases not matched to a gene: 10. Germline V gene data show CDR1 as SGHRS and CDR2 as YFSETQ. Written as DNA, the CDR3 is TGCGCCAGCAGCTTGGCCCAGGGGGCGCGGAGGGCTAATGAAAAACTGTTTTTT. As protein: CASSLAQGARRANEKLFF.

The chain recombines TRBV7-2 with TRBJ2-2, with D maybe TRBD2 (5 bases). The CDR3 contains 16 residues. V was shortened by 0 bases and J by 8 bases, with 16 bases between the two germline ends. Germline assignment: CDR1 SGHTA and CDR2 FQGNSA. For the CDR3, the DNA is TGTGCCAGCAGCTTAGCTGAGGGAGTAAGGGCGGGGGAGCTGTTTTTT. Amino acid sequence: CASSLAEGVRAGELFF.

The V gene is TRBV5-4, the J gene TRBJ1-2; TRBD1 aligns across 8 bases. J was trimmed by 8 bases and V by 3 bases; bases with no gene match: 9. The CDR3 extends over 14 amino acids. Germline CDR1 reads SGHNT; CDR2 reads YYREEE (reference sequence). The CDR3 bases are TGTGCCAGCAGCTCAGATGACAGGGGACGGGGCTACACCTTC. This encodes CASSSDDRGRGYTF.

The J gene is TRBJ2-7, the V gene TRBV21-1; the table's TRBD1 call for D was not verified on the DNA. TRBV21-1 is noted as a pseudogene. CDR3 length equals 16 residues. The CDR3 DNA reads TGTGCCAGCAGCAAAAGGGAAGGACAGGGGGCAGGCGAGCAGTACTTC. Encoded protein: CASSKREGQGAGEQYF.

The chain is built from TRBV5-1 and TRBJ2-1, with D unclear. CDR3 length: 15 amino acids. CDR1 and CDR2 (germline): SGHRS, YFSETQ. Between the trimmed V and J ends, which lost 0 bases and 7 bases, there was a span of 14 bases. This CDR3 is CASSLVPDLGNEQFF. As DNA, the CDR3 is TGCGCCAGCAGCTTGGTACCGGACCTTGGGAATGAGCAGTTCTTC.

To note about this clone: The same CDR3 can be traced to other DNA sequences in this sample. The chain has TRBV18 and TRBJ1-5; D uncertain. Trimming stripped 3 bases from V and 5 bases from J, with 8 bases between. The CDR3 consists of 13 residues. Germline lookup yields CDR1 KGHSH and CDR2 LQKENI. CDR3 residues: CASSPAFDQPQHF. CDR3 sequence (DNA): TGTGCCAGCTCACCGGCTTTTGATCAGCCCCAGCATTTT.

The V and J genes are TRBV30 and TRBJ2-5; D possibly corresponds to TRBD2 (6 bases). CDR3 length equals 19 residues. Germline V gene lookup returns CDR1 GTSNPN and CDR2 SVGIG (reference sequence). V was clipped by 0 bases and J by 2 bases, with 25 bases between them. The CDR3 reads CAWSVLRMPHSGVQETQYF. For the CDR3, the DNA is TGTGCCTGGAGTGTACTTCGTATGCCCCATAGCGGAGTACAAGAGACCCAGTACTTC.